These 24 T cell receptor beta chains were all obtained from the same sample, sequenced in a study of prognosis after radiotherapy for stage I lung cancer. CDR3 of TCR beta was amplified from genomic DNA via a two-round multiplex PCR. Primers specific to each TRBV and TRBJ gene were used in first-round PCR. In TCRdb, the multiplex PCR reads were re-called with MiXCR into one record per CDR3 protein. The sample has fewer than 30,000 distinct CDR3 sequences; approximately 44% are singletons. The sequenced sample was PBMCs, obtained before or after stereotactic body radiation therapy (not recorded which). The receptors shown here come from a donor at least 50 years old with non-small cell lung cancer.

This clonotype has at least ten counts. The V and J genes are TRBV5-1 and TRBJ1-1; D perhaps matches TRBD1 (5 bases). The V end lost 0 bases, the J end lost 5 bases, and 17 bases lay between the germline ends. The germline gives CDR1 SGHRS, CDR2 YFSETQ. This CDR3 is built from 16 residues. CDR3 protein: CASSLAGGAGWTEAFF. As DNA, the CDR3 is TGCGCCAGCAGCTTGGCCGGGGGAGCAGGTTGGACTGAAGCTTTCTTT.

The chain links TRBV6-2 or TRBV6-3 to TRBJ2-1; 11 nucleotides line up with TRBD2. Germline V gives CDR1 MNHEY, CDR2 SVGEGT. V gave up 7 bases and J gave up 7 bases; unmatched junction bases: 6. The CDR3 has 14 amino acids. In DNA, the CDR3 is TGTGCCAGCAAAAGGACTAGCGGGCCAAATGAGCAGTTCTTC. It specifies CASKRTSGPNEQFF.

Regarding this clonotype: This is likely an artifact of a read error, given a far larger clone one base away. V is TRBV7-2 and J is TRBJ1-5, with a possible D match to TRBD1 (5 bases). The CDR3 spans 16 residues. CDR1 is SGHTA, CDR2 FQGNSA, per germline. The CDR3 coding sequence is TGTTCCAGCAGCTTAGTTACGGGCAGGGTCGATCAGCCCCAGCATTTT. Protein sequence: CSSSLVTGRVDQPQHF.

This clonotype has a single count. A far larger clone is one base from this, pointing to a likely read error. CDR3 coding DNA: TGTGCCAGCAGTCCACGCCCTGGAATAGCGAACGAGCAGTACTTC. Translation gives CASSPRPGIANEQYF. The genes are TRBV6-8 and TRBJ2-7; a weak D match, TRBD2 (5 bases). Trimming removed 5 bases at V and 5 bases at J, with 19 bases between. CDR3 length: 15 amino acids. Per the germline V gene, CDR1 is MNHGY and CDR2 is SAAAGT.

At least ten counts were recorded for this clonotype. V is TRBV9 and J is TRBJ2-5; 9 nucleotides match TRBD1. V gave up 0 bases and J gave up 4 bases; unmatched junction bases: 10. The CDR3 is made up of 17 amino acids. Germline V lookup: CDR1 SGDLS, CDR2 YYNGEE. CDR3 coding DNA: TGTGCCAGCAGCGTAGGTCTTCGGACAGGGGCAGGAGAGACCCAGTACTTC. Residues: CASSVGLRTGAGETQYF.

In its sample, this clonotype was seen many times. The chain is built from TRBV12-3 or TRBV12-4 and TRBJ2-5; D perhaps matches TRBD1 (6 bases). The V end was cut by 6 bases, the J end by 5 bases, with 16 bases between. CDR3 length: 14 residues. This chain's CDR3 is CASRGPGHWETQYF. The CDR3 DNA is TGTGCCAGCAGGGGACCGGGACATTGGGAGACCCAGTACTTC.

About this clonotype: A much larger clone lies one base from this, so it may be a read error. This chain connects TRBV5-1 to TRBJ2-1; perhaps D is TRBD1 or TRBD2 (5 bases each). The CDR3 is 13 residues long. CDR1 is SGHRS, CDR2 YFSETQ, per germline. Trimming took 3 bases from V and 9 from J, leaving 13 bases between them. The CDR3 sequence: CASSSSEGSEQFF. The DNA of the CDR3 is TGCGCCAGCAGCTCGAGCGAGGGGAGTGAGCAGTTCTTC.

This clonotype came up many times. The chain recombines TRBV28 with TRBJ1-1; TRBD1 aligns across 9 bases. V lost 6 bases to trimming and J lost 6 bases; unmatched junction nucleotides: 11. This CDR3 comprises 15 residues. Germline CDR1 and CDR2: MDHEN and SYDVKM. As DNA, the CDR3 is TGTGCCAGCAGGGAGACCGGGACAGGGAAGCCTGAAGCTTTCTTT. Its protein is CASRETGTGKPEAFF.

This clonotype was picked up many times. The CDR3: CASSPQGGGRVDEQFF. DNA of the CDR3: TGTGCCAGCAGCCCCCAGGGGGGTGGTAGGGTCGATGAGCAGTTCTTC. The chain joins TRBV28 to TRBJ2-1; perhaps TRBD1 as D (7 bases). The CDR3 length is 16 residues. Germline lookup yields CDR1 MDHEN and CDR2 SYDVKM. V gave up 6 bases and J gave up 8 bases, with 23 bases separating them. Filled out from reference TRBV28 and TRBJ2-1, the complete variable domain reads DVKVTQSSRYLVKRTGEKVFLECVQDMDHENMFWYRQDPGLGLRLIYFSYDVKMKEKGDIPEGYSVSREKKERFSLILESASTNQTSMYLCASSPQGGGRVDEQFFGPGTRLTVL.

Many counts were recorded for this clonotype. This chain connects TRBV4-1 to TRBJ2-2, with 9 bases aligning to TRBD1. Germline V lookup: CDR1 MGHRA, CDR2 YSYEKL. The CDR3 has 16 amino acids. The junction had 11 bases not matched to a gene; V was cut back by 6 bases and J by 6 bases. The CDR3: CASSISGTGISGELFF. The CDR3, as DNA: TGCGCCAGCAGTATATCCGGGACAGGGATCTCCGGGGAGCTGTTTTTT.

This clonotype was seen ten or more times. The V and J genes are TRBV20-1 and TRBJ2-1; 9 bases are a match to TRBD2. In germline, CDR1 is DFQATT, CDR2 SNEGSKA (reference sequence). CDR3 size: 14 residues. V dropped 6 bases and J dropped 8; count of bases not matched to a gene: 11. CDR3 loop: CSAYSGSSGDEQFF. The CDR3 DNA is TGCAGTGCCTATAGCGGGAGCTCTGGGGATGAGCAGTTCTTC.

This clonotype occurred a few times. V is TRBV5-4 and J is TRBJ2-5, with TRBD1 identical over 9 bases. In germline, CDR1 is SGHNT, CDR2 YYREEE (reference sequence). The CDR3 has 14 amino acids. V lost 4 bases and J lost 6; bases outside the gene matches: 7. The CDR3 protein is CASSPDRGIQTQYF. In DNA form, the CDR3 reads TGTGCCAGCAGCCCGGACAGGGGAATTCAGACCCAGTACTTC.

This clonotype is termed medium-sized. The chain joins TRBV27 to TRBJ1-1, with 7 bases that match TRBD1. J was trimmed by 3 bases and V by 8 bases; bases with no gene match: 9. Germline values: CDR1 MNHEY, CDR2 SMNVEV (reference sequence). The length of the CDR3 is 14 residues. CDR3 coding DNA: TGTGCCAGCCTTAGGGGGCGCGGGTACACTGAAGCTTTCTTT. Protein sequence: CASLRGRGYTEAFF.

The chain has TRBV7-9 and TRBJ2-3; 9 bases match TRBD2. The germline gives CDR1 SEHNR, CDR2 FQNEAQ (reference sequence). Trimming at V came to 3 bases and at J to 6 bases, leaving 13 bases not matched to a gene. This CDR3 spans 17 amino acids. The CDR3, as DNA: TGTGCCAGCAGCTTGGGGAATAGCGGGAGTTTGGGGGATACGCAGTATTTT. This gives the protein CASSLGNSGSLGDTQYF. Complete variable domain (other parts from reference TRBV7-9 and TRBJ2-3): DTGVSQNPRHKITKRGQNVTFRCDPISEHNRLYWYRQTLGQGPEFLTYFQNEAQLEKSRLLSDRFSAERPKGSFSTLEIQRTEQGDSAMYLCASSLGNSGSLGDTQYFGPGTRLTVL.

The V gene is TRBV19, the J gene TRBJ2-3; no reliable D call. Germline V gene lookup returns CDR1 LNHDA and CDR2 SQIVND (reference sequence). Trimming removed 4 bases at V and 2 bases at J, with 10 bases between. The CDR3 is 14 amino acids. DNA for the CDR3: TGTGCCAGTAGTAGGGTTATTATCACAGATACGCAGTATTTT. It encodes CASSRVIITDTQYF.

With respect to this clonotype: A much larger clone lies one base from this, so it may be a read error. This rearrangement joins TRBV7-8 to TRBJ2-5, with 15 bases aligning to TRBD2. With 6 bases clipped from V and 5 bases from J, the junction kept 7 bases outside the gene matches. Per the germline V gene, CDR1 is SGHVS and CDR2 is FQNEAQ. CDR3 size: 16 residues. CDR3 sequence reads: CASRLRTSGGAETQYF. The CDR3 coding sequence is TGTGCCAGCAGATTAAGGACTAGCGGGGGGGCGGAGACCCAGTACTTC.

This clonotype is judged medium-sized. The CDR3: CASSLTTMGTGELFF. CDR3 nucleotides: TGCGCCAGCAGCTTGACAACTATGGGCACCGGGGAGCTGTTTTTT. The chain employs TRBV5-1 and TRBJ2-2; D is unclear. CDR3 length: 15 amino acids. Trimming left V 1 base short and J 4 bases short, with 11 bases between. Germline lookup yields CDR1 SGHRS and CDR2 YFSETQ.

This clonotype was seen many times. The chain recombines TRBV20-1 with TRBJ2-5; D uncertain. The CDR3 runs 10 residues. In germline, CDR1 is DFQATT, CDR2 SNEGSKA (reference sequence). V lost 6 bases and J 5 bases, leaving 7 bases between the germline ends. The CDR3 coding sequence is TGCAGTGCCGGAAGGGAGACCCAGTACTTC. Translated: CSAGRETQYF.

This clonotype has only a few counts. An end of the junction differs from the germline gene, which may be a read error. The chain has TRBV6-1 and TRBJ1-1, with D uncertain. Germline values: CDR1 MNHNS, CDR2 SASEGT. The CDR3 covers 13 residues. The CDR3 DNA is TGTGCCAGCGGCCTTCTACGGAGCACTGAATCTTTCTTT. As protein: CASGLLRSTESFF.

Regarding this clonotype: One base away lies a much larger clone, so this may be a sequencing read error. The rearrangement uses TRBV6-2 or TRBV6-3 and TRBJ1-1; TRBD1 aligns across 8 bases. CDR3 length: 15 residues. The germline V gene encodes CDR1 MNHEY and CDR2 SVGEGT. V shed 10 bases and J 3 bases; nucleotides not matched to a gene: 13. The CDR3 bases are TGTGCCAACGGAGAAGAACAGGGGGGATACACTGAAGCTTTCTTT. This translates into CANGEEQGGYTEAFF.

This clonotype was recorded once. The V gene is TRBV5-8, the J gene TRBJ2-4, with D maybe TRBD2 (6 bases). The V end was cut by 7 bases, the J end by 4 bases, with 21 bases between. This CDR3 is 16 amino acids long. Germline CDR1 and CDR2: SGHTS and YDEGEE. The CDR3 bases are TGTGCCAGCTGCGGTAGGGTAGCGGTACGTAAAAACATTCAGTACTTC. This sequence encodes CASCGRVAVRKNIQYF.

The chain links TRBV7-2 to TRBJ1-1, with D perhaps TRBD1 (6 bases). This CDR3 region has 14 residues. Trimming removed 7 bases at V and 6 bases at J, with 18 bases between. Germline CDR1 and CDR2: SGHTA and FQGNSA. CDR3 region: CASNFLGQGSEAFF. DNA of the CDR3: TGTGCCAGCAACTTCCTTGGTCAGGGGTCTGAAGCTTTCTTT.

By frequency in the sample, this clonotype is medium-sized (0.01 to 0.1%). The rearrangement links TRBV6-1 to TRBJ1-3, with a weak D call TRBD1 (5 bases). The CDR3 has 17 amino acids. V was cut by 2 bases and J by 2 bases, with 16 bases left in between. Germline values: CDR1 MNHNS, CDR2 SASEGT. CDR3 region: CASSERSQGFAGNTIYF. CDR3 DNA sequence: TGTGCCAGCAGTGAAAGGAGCCAGGGATTCGCTGGAAACACCATATATTTT.

The table lists this clonotype with a count of one. This sequence is one base from a far larger clone and is likely a read error. This chain connects TRBV28 to TRBJ1-1; unclear D gene. The CDR3 covers 15 residues. The V and J ends lost 1 base and 0 bases respectively, with 9 bases between them. Looked up from germline, CDR1 is MDHEN and CDR2 is SYDVKM. The CDR3 nucleotides read TGTGCCAGCAGTTTATTCGGACTGTTGAACACTGAAGCTTTCTTT. Translating it yields CASSLFGLLNTEAFF.